A selection of T cell receptor beta chains follows, all from one sample in a study of beta chain features in type 1 diabetes. Only in-frame clones appear in the TCRdb table, and some are missing; sequencing was by immunoSEQ multiplex PCR. The sample records about 900,000 clones, 15% to 20% being singletons. Source material: naive CD4+ T cells from blood. These receptors came from a woman aged 18-35 years in good health. Both conserved end residues are part of each CDR3. The order of the fields is D gene, V gene, clone size, J gene, CDR3 protein, CDR3 DNA. A D gene is named only where the DNA matches it firmly. For some rows the clone size is stated as once, few or many, or as a class when expanded; others skip it.

D: -
V: TRBV6-5
size: few
J: TRBJ2-7
CDR3: CATHTWGESYEQYF
DNA: TGTGCCACACATACCTGGGGGGAGAGCTACGAGCAGTACTTC

D: -
V: TRBV5-6
size: few
J: TRBJ2-7
CDR3: CASSYRDWRSYEQYF
DNA: TGTGCCAGCAGCTACCGGGACTGGAGAAGCTACGAGCAGTACTTC

D: -
V: TRBV5-4
size: -
J: TRBJ1-2
CDR3: CASSPQMDYGYTF
DNA: TGTGCCAGCAGCCCCCAGATGGACTATGGCTACACCTTC

D: -
V: TRBV6-6
size: few
J: TRBJ1-1
CDR3: CASSYFGENTEAFF
DNA: TGTGCCAGCAGTTACTTTGGGGAGAACACTGAAGCTTTCTTT

D: -
V: TRBV9
size: -
J: TRBJ2-1
CDR3: CASTVSPKKWNEQFF
DNA: TGTGCCAGCACCGTAAGCCCCAAAAAGTGGAATGAGCAGTTCTTC

D: TRBD2
V: TRBV6-5
size: few
J: TRBJ2-7
CDR3: CASSGLAGGTYEQYF
DNA: TGTGCCAGCAGCGGACTAGCGGGGGGTACGTACGAGCAGTACTTC

D: -
V: TRBV6-5
size: -
J: TRBJ2-7
CDR3: CASRPDGGPYEQYF
DNA: TGTGCCAGCAGACCCGACGGAGGACCGTACGAGCAGTACTTC

D: -
V: TRBV6-5
size: few
J: TRBJ2-1
CDR3: CASSYQYNEQFF
DNA: TGTGCCAGCAGTTACCAGTACAATGAGCAGTTCTTC

D: TRBD1
V: TRBV27
size: few
J: TRBJ2-3
CDR3: CASSITGADTQYF
DNA: TGTGCCAGCAGTATTACAGGGGCAGATACGCAGTATTTT

D: -
V: TRBV5-5
size: few
J: TRBJ1-1
CDR3: CASSLLNTEAFF
DNA: TGTGCCAGCAGCTTGTTGAACACTGAAGCTTTCTTT

D: -
V: TRBV6-5
size: -
J: TRBJ2-7
CDR3: CASIRDAGYEQYF
DNA: TGTGCCAGCATCCGGGACGCCGGCTACGAGCAGTACTTC

D: TRBD2
V: TRBV6-5
size: -
J: TRBJ2-7
CDR3: CASRPSGNSYEQYF
DNA: TGTGCCAGCAGACCTAGCGGGAACTCCTACGAGCAGTACTTC

D: -
V: TRBV7-2
size: -
J: TRBJ2-7
CDR3: CASSLLPGFPYEQYF
DNA: TGTGCCAGCAGCTTACTTCCAGGGTTCCCCTACGAGCAGTACTTC

D: TRBD1
V: TRBV19
size: few
J: TRBJ1-5
CDR3: CASSQGTGFFPQHF
DNA: TGTGCCAGTAGCCAAGGGACAGGGTTCTTTCCCCAGCATTTT

D: -
V: TRBV9
size: few
J: TRBJ2-5
CDR3: CASSVGPSQETQYF
DNA: TGTGCCAGCAGCGTGGGACCGAGCCAAGAGACCCAGTACTTC

D: -
V: TRBV28
size: -
J: TRBJ2-4
CDR3: CASLGLSLAKNIQYF
DNA: TGTGCCAGTCTTGGACTTTCCCTAGCCAAAAACATTCAGTACTTC

D: TRBD1
V: TRBV18
size: -
J: TRBJ2-1
CDR3: CASVLGQGFSNEQFF
DNA: TGTGCCAGCGTACTGGGACAGGGGTTCAGCAATGAGCAGTTCTTC

D: TRBD2
V: TRBV5-1
size: few
J: TRBJ2-7
CDR3: CASSASGRIEQYF
DNA: TGCGCCAGCAGTGCGAGCGGGAGGATCGAGCAGTACTTC

D: -
V: TRBV6-5
size: -
J: TRBJ2-7
CDR3: CASSQGGEQYF
DNA: TGTGCCAGCAGTCAAGGGGGCGAGCAGTACTTC

D: -
V: TRBV6-6
size: few
J: TRBJ1-5
CDR3: CASSQGNQPQHF
DNA: TGTGCCAGCAGTCAGGGAAATCAGCCCCAGCATTTT

D: -
V: TRBV19
size: -
J: TRBJ2-5
CDR3: CASSIGQTGETQYF
DNA: TGTGCCAGTAGTATAGGACAGACCGGGGAGACCCAGTACTTC

D: -
V: TRBV6-6
size: -
J: TRBJ2-5
CDR3: CASSYPRDGETQYF
DNA: TGTGCCAGCAGTTACCCCCGGGATGGAGAGACCCAGTACTTC

D: -
V: TRBV18
size: -
J: TRBJ2-7
CDR3: CASSPHKGYEQYF
DNA: TGTGCCAGCTCACCACACAAAGGATACGAGCAGTACTTC

D: -
V: TRBV10-2
size: -
J: TRBJ2-1
CDR3: CASSAGQGRPNEQFF
DNA: TGCGCCAGCAGTGCTGGCCAGGGGCGTCCCAATGAGCAGTTCTTC

D: -
V: TRBV13
size: -
J: TRBJ2-7
CDR3: CASSFGPPGEAAYEQYF
DNA: TGTGCCAGCAGCTTTGGTCCCCCGGGGGAGGCAGCCTACGAGCAGTACTTC

D: TRBD2
V: TRBV7-9
size: few
J: TRBJ2-1
CDR3: CASSYRAGGTYNEQFF
DNA: TGTGCCAGCAGCTACAGAGCGGGAGGGACCTACAATGAGCAGTTCTTC

D: -
V: TRBV5-1
size: -
J: TRBJ2-1
CDR3: CASSLRSYDNEQFF
DNA: TGCGCCAGCAGCTTGAGGTCCTATGACAATGAGCAGTTCTTC

D: -
V: TRBV9
size: -
J: TRBJ2-6
CDR3: CASSVASSGANVLTF
DNA: TGTGCCAGCAGCGTAGCGAGCTCTGGGGCCAACGTCCTGACTTTC

D: -
V: TRBV5-1
size: -
J: TRBJ2-2
CDR3: CASHGSNSSGFPGELFF
DNA: TGCGCCAGCCACGGTTCTAATAGCTCAGGGTTCCCCGGGGAGCTGTTTTTT

D: -
V: TRBV6-6
size: -
J: TRBJ1-1
CDR3: CASSYRDTNTEAFF
DNA: TGTGCCAGCAGTTACAGGGACACAAACACTGAAGCTTTCTTT

D: TRBD2
V: TRBV19
size: -
J: TRBJ2-7
CDR3: CASSGLAGSYEQYF
DNA: TGTGCCAGTAGTGGGCTAGCGGGATCCTACGAGCAGTACTTC

D: -
V: TRBV6-6
size: -
J: TRBJ1-5
CDR3: CASRLNQPQHF
DNA: TGTGCCAGCAGACTTAATCAGCCCCAGCATTTT